This entry lists 24 T cell receptor beta chains sequenced from one sample in a study of OX40 agonist ivuxolimab in advanced cancers. Method: immunoSEQ multiplex PCR; TCRdb's copy keeps in-frame clones and lacks some. The sample gives roughly 90,000 clones, roughly 88% of which show up once; around 0.35% is in the top ten. The sample consisted of CD4+ or CD8+ T cells sorted from blood, taken in a trial of the OX40 agonist ivuxolimab. These TCRs come from an adult with an advanced solid tumor such as melanoma, head and neck, liver or kidney cancer.

The gene calls are TRBV28 and TRBJ2-7; 7 positions match TRBD1. V was clipped by 10 bases and J by 3 bases; unmatched bases: 6. In germline, CDR1 is MDHEN, CDR2 SYDVKM. CDR3 length: 12 residues. The DNA for the CDR3 is TGTGCCACCCGGGACAGAGACTACGAGCAGTACTTC. Its protein is CATRDRDYEQYF.

The CDR3 protein is CASSLLRSINTGELFF. The CDR3, as DNA: TGTGCCAGCAGTTTGCTGCGGAGCATAAACACCGGGGAGCTGTTTTTT. The chain carries TRBV28 and TRBJ2-2, with D hard to call. In germline, CDR1 is MDHEN, CDR2 SYDVKM. V lost 3 bases and J lost 2, with 13 bases in between. The CDR3 extends over 16 amino acids.

The chain combines TRBV9 with TRBJ2-2; D perhaps matches TRBD2 (5 bases). Germline CDR1 reads SGDLS; CDR2 reads YYNGEE. The germline V and J ends were trimmed by 0 bases and 7 bases, with 19 bases remaining between them. CDR3 length: 17 residues. CDR3 DNA sequence: TGTGCCAGCAGCGTAGACCCTAGCTTGAAAAATTACGGGGAGCTGTTTTTT. It yields the protein CASSVDPSLKNYGELFF.

This clone came up a few times. The chain couples TRBV6-6 to TRBJ1-1, with D perhaps matching TRBD1 (6 bases). The germline V gene encodes CDR1 MNHNY and CDR2 SVGAGI (reference sequence). The ends were cut back, 5 bases at V and 1 base at J, with 11 bases in the middle. The CDR3 spans 14 residues. The CDR3 reads CASSRLQGNTEAFF. CDR3 coding DNA: TGTGCCAGCAGTCGCCTACAGGGGAACACTGAAGCTTTCTTT.

The chain uses TRBV5-6 and TRBJ1-3; no firm D call. The CDR3 runs to 13 residues. V lost 5 bases to trimming and J lost 2 bases, with 8 bases between them. Germline V CDR1 and CDR2: SGHDT, YYEEEE. CDR3 DNA sequence: TGTGCCAGCAGTAGGGATACTGGAAACACCATATATTTT. This encodes CASSRDTGNTIYF.

V and J are TRBV11-2 and TRBJ1-3; TRBD1 matches 7 bases. After removal of 3 bases from V and 2 bases from J, the junction contained 1 base not matched to a gene. The CDR3 has 14 amino acids. Germline loops: CDR1 SGHAT, CDR2 FQNNGV. In nucleotides, the CDR3 is TGTGCCAGCAGCTTCACAGGGGCTGGAAACACCATATATTTT. Translating gives CASSFTGAGNTIYF.

This chain connects TRBV7-3 to TRBJ2-1; 9 positions agree with TRBD2. V gave up 5 bases and J gave up 10 bases; unmatched junction bases: 12. The CDR3 has 15 residues. Germline CDR1 is SGHTA and CDR2 is FQGTGA. The CDR3 DNA reads as TGTGCCAGCAGCCCCCAGGGAGCGGGAGGCCACGAGCAGTTCTTC. The encoded protein is CASSPQGAGGHEQFF.

V is TRBV7-2 and J is TRBJ2-1; TRBD2 agrees at 7 bases. The trim removed 1 base at V and 2 bases at J, leaving 5 bases unmatched. CDR3 size: 16 residues. The germline V gene encodes CDR1 SGHTA and CDR2 FQGNSA. CDR3 amino acids: CASSLVGGGTYNEQFF. Here the CDR3 DNA reads TGTGCCAGCAGCTTAGTAGGCGGGGGAACCTACAATGAGCAGTTCTTC.

The CDR3, as DNA: TGCGCCAGCAGTGATAGTCCCCAAGAGACCCAGTACTTC. Protein product: CASSDSPQETQYF. The chain employs TRBV10-1 and TRBJ2-5; no definite D call. Trimming removed 3 bases from V and 1 base from J, with 6 bases in between. CDR3 length: 13 amino acids. Germline CDR1 reads WNHNN; CDR2 reads SYGVQD (reference sequence).

The chain joins TRBV28 to TRBJ2-7; D is perhaps TRBD2 (5 bases). Trimming cost V 4 bases and J 2 bases, with 9 bases left between them. This CDR3 has 13 residues. Germline V gives CDR1 MDHEN, CDR2 SYDVKM. The CDR3 here is CASSSSPTYEQYF. CDR3 coding DNA: TGTGCCAGCAGTTCTAGCCCCACCTACGAGCAGTACTTC.

J is TRBJ1-6 and V is TRBV29-1, with no clear D. Trimming shortened V by 6 bases and J by 17 bases, and 32 bases separated the two germline ends. Per germline, CDR1 SQVTM and CDR2 ANQGSEA. The CDR3 is 16 residues long. CDR3 sequence reads: CSVYSTGPRLWRRVHF. The CDR3 DNA sequence: TGCAGCGTCTACTCAACCGGACCCAGGTTATGGCGACGGGTCCACTTT.

This chain links TRBV11-3 with TRBJ2-1; D is ambiguous. The ends were cut back, 1 base at V and 5 bases at J, with 3 bases in the middle. Germline loops: CDR1 SGHNT, CDR2 YENEEA. The CDR3 loop spans 12 amino acids. This CDR3 reads CASSLGHNEQFF. CDR3 coding DNA: TGTGCCAGCAGCTTAGGGCACAATGAGCAGTTCTTC.

V gene TRBV5-4 combines with J gene TRBJ2-5; possible D gene TRBD2, 6 bases. The CDR3 sequence is 14 residues long. V was shortened by 3 bases and J by 5 bases, with 14 bases between the two germline ends. Germline CDR1 SGHNT, CDR2 YYREEE (reference sequence). DNA of the CDR3: TGTGCCAGCAGCTCGTCGCGGGGAGACGAGACCCAGTACTTC. Amino acid sequence: CASSSSRGDETQYF. Using reference TRBV5-4 and TRBJ2-5 for the parts outside the CDR3, the full variable domain is ETGVTQSPTHLIKTRGQQVTLRCSSQSGHNTVSWYQQALGQGPQFIFQYYREEENGRGNFPPRFSGLQFPNYSSELNVNALELDDSALYLCASSSSRGDETQYFGPGTRLLVL.

CDR3 sequence: CASSELWTGLYNEQFF. CDR3 nucleotide sequence: TGTGCCAGCAGTGAATTATGGACAGGGTTATACAATGAGCAGTTCTTC. The V and J genes are TRBV6-1 and TRBJ2-1, with 8 bases lining up with TRBD1. CDR1 is MNHNS and CDR2 is SASEGT in the germline V gene. With 2 bases clipped from V and 4 bases from J, the junction kept 7 bases outside the gene matches. This CDR3 comprises 16 residues.

This chain joins TRBV2 and TRBJ2-7, with unresolved D. V gave up 2 bases and J gave up 0 bases, with 8 bases separating them. CDR3 size: 14 residues. CDR1 and CDR2 from the germline V gene are SNHLY and FYNNEI. CDR3 protein: CASSETRSSYEQYF. The CDR3 DNA follows: TGTGCCAGCAGTGAAACCAGGAGCTCCTACGAGCAGTACTTC.

The chain uses TRBV4-2 and TRBJ2-5, with 7 bases matching TRBD2. The CDR3 totals 15 residues. Trimming took 0 bases from V and 9 from J; bases not matched to a gene: 10. CDR1 is LGHNA, CDR2 YNFKEQ, per germline. The DNA of the CDR3 is TGTGCCAGCAGCCAAGATGGGCTAGTGGGGGGGGCCCAGTACTTC. Amino acid sequence: CASSQDGLVGGAQYF.

The chain joins TRBV5-1 to TRBJ2-3; 7 positions match TRBD1. Germline lookup yields CDR1 SGHRS and CDR2 YFSETQ. The CDR3 contains 17 residues. V lost 4 bases to trimming and J lost 3 bases; unmatched junction nucleotides: 14. This chain's CDR3 is CASSPVRQGRYTDTQYF. The DNA of the CDR3 is TGCGCCAGCAGCCCGGTCCGACAGGGTAGGTATACAGATACGCAGTATTTT.

The chain combines TRBV4-1 with TRBJ1-5, with D hard to call. Trimming took 1 base from V and 6 from J, leaving 10 bases between them. CDR1 is MGHRA, CDR2 YSYEKL, per germline. The CDR3 loop spans 14 amino acids. CDR3 coding DNA: TGCGCCAGCAGCCAAGGGCTCAAGGGTCAGCCCCAGCATTTT. This encodes CASSQGLKGQPQHF.

This chain uses TRBV15 with TRBJ2-7; 8 bases agree with TRBD1. CDR3 size: 16 residues. CDR1 and CDR2 (germline): LNHNV, YYDKDF (reference sequence). After removal of 1 base from V and 0 bases from J, the junction contained 5 bases not matched to a gene. As DNA, the CDR3 is TGTGCCACCAGCAGAGGGGGACAGGTCAGCTCCTACGAGCAGTACTTC. Protein product: CATSRGGQVSSYEQYF.

V usage is TRBV4-2 and J usage is TRBJ2-7; 7 bases match TRBD2. Germline CDR1 is LGHNA and CDR2 is YNFKEQ. This CDR3 has 16 residues. V trimming: 1 base; J trimming: 2 bases; junction bases outside the gene matches: 8. CDR3 sequence reads: CASSQAQASGAYEQYF. DNA of the CDR3: TGTGCCAGCAGCCAAGCCCAGGCTAGCGGAGCCTACGAGCAGTACTTC.

The chain carries TRBV19 and TRBJ1-2; tentatively, D is TRBD1 (5 bases). The V gene lost 4 bases and the J gene lost 4 bases, with 16 bases spanning the gap. The germline V gene encodes CDR1 LNHDA and CDR2 SQIVND (reference sequence). CDR3 size: 15 residues. This CDR3 is CASSTSRDGFYGYTF. The CDR3 DNA reads as TGTGCCAGTAGTACGTCCCGGGACGGATTCTATGGCTACACCTTC.

The chain couples TRBV6-6 to TRBJ1-2; D gene ambiguous. The CDR3 consists of 13 residues. The V gene's germline CDR1 is MNHNY and CDR2 SVGAGI (reference sequence). Trimming took 4 bases from V and 6 from J, leaving 12 bases between them. CDR3 sequence reads: CASSSLYRDGYTF. The DNA of the CDR3 is TGTGCCAGCAGTTCACTCTACCGGGATGGCTACACCTTC.

V and J are TRBV29-1 and TRBJ2-5, with 8 bases aligning to TRBD1. This CDR3 is 12 amino acids long. Germline V gives CDR1 SQVTM, CDR2 ANQGSEA. The J segment lost 4 bases and the V segment lost 7 bases, leaving 5 bases of the junction unmatched. CDR3 bases: TGCAGCGCCAGACAGGGGCGAGAGACCCAGTACTTC. It encodes CSARQGRETQYF.

This clone was seen once. J is TRBJ1-2 and V is TRBV5-6; D perhaps matches TRBD1 (6 bases). This CDR3 comprises 13 residues. CDR1 is SGHDT, CDR2 YYEEEE, per germline. V was shortened by 0 bases and J by 8 bases, with 11 bases between the two germline ends. This CDR3 reads CASSLAGAGGYTF. CDR3 coding DNA: TGTGCCAGCAGCTTGGCGGGGGCCGGGGGCTACACCTTC.